A selection of T cell receptor beta chains follows, all from one sample in a study of shared clonotypes between healthy human individuals. Clones were sequenced by immunoSEQ multiplex PCR, and TCRdb holds only the in-frame ones, with some missing. The sample holds 450,000 to 600,000 clones; roughly 78% are singletons and the top ten take less than 15%. Sequencing was done on a sample of PBMCs. The origin of the receptors is a woman aged 40 to 50 in good health. Some clones in this sample may be carry-over from other donors' samples. Both conserved end residues are part of each CDR3. D genes are given only for firm matches. Some rows mark clone size as missing; the rest say once, few, many or name a class of expanded clone.

>TRBD1|TRBJ1-1|13|TRBV6-1|-
TGTGCCAGCAGTGACGGGACAGTGACTGAAGCTTTCTTT
CASSDGTVTEAFF
>-|TRBJ2-7|15|TRBV27|-
TGTGCCAGCAGTTTAGTCCCAGGGATTGGAGGCGAGCAGTACTTC
CASSLVPGIGGEQYF
>TRBD1|TRBJ1-5|15|TRBV9|-
TGTGCCAGCAGCCTACAGGGGGGAAGCAATCAGCCCCAGCGTTTT
CASSLQGGSNQPQRF
>-|TRBJ2-5|17|TRBV18|-
TGTGCCAGCTCACCAGAGTTAGGGGGACCAGTCCAAGAGACCCAGTACTTC
CASSPELGGPVQETQYF
>-|TRBJ2-5|14|TRBV7-2|once
TGTGCCAGCAGCATTATTGCAGGGAGAGAGACCCAGTACTTC
CASSIIAGRETQYF
>TRBD2|TRBJ2-3|17|TRBV18|-
TGTGCCAGCTCACCACTCGGGACTACCCTCGGAATGGATACGCAGTATTTT
CASSPLGTTLGMDTQYF
>-|TRBJ2-7|12|TRBV5-1|few
TGCGCCAGCAGTAGTCAGGGTTACGAGCAGTACTTC
CASSSQGYEQYF
>TRBD2|TRBJ2-3|16|TRBV5-1|-
TGCGCCAGCAGCTTGGGAGCGGGAGTCGGCACAGATACGCAGTATTTT
CASSLGAGVGTDTQYF
>-|TRBJ1-2|14|TRBV18|-
TGTGCCAGCTCACCCCAGGGTTTTAACTATGGCTACACCTTC
CASSPQGFNYGYTF
>TRBD2|TRBJ2-2|15|TRBV7-3|-
TGTGCCAGCAGCTTACGACTAGCGGAAACCGGGGAGCTGTTTTTT
CASSLRLAETGELFF
>-|TRBJ1-3|15|TRBV25-1|-
TGTGCCAGCAGTCCTCAGGCCGACTCTGGAAACACCATATATTTT
CASSPQADSGNTIYF
>TRBD1|TRBJ2-1|16|TRBV28|-
TGTGCCAGCAGTTGTACAGGGGATGGGTCCTACAATGAGCAGTTCTTC
CASSCTGDGSYNEQFF
>-|TRBJ1-1|16|TRBV10-3|-
TGTGCCAGCAGTTACTCGGGCGGAGGACCGAACACTGAAGCTTTCTTT
CASSYSGGGPNTEAFF
>-|TRBJ2-7|14|TRBV5-4|-
TGTGCCAGCAGCGTGGGACTCTTTTCCTACGAGCAGTACTTC
CASSVGLFSYEQYF
>-|TRBJ2-7|14|TRBV7-8|few
TGTGCCAGCAGTCCTAACAGGGAATCCTACGAGCAGTACTTC
CASSPNRESYEQYF
>TRBD2|TRBJ2-5|17|TRBV7-8|-
TGTGCCAGCAGCGCGGGACTAGCGGGAGGGCGGTGGGAGACCCAGTACTTC
CASSAGLAGGRWETQYF
>-|TRBJ2-1|15|TRBV6-1|-
TGTGCCAGCGGTGACGACGGAAGCTCCTACAATGAGCAGTTCTTC
CASGDDGSSYNEQFF
>-|TRBJ2-2|17|TRBV4-1|-
TGCGCCAGCAGCCAAGGTTGGAGCGGCTCGAACACCGGGGAGCTGTTTTTT
CASSQGWSGSNTGELFF
>TRBD2|TRBJ2-5|15|TRBV28|-
TGTGCCAGTTCGGACCGGGACTACCTGGGGGAGACCCAGTACTTC
CASSDRDYLGETQYF
>-|TRBJ2-7|15|TRBV19|-
TGTGCCAGTAGTATAGAGGGCGGGATCTCCTACGAGCAGTACTTC
CASSIEGGISYEQYF
>-|TRBJ1-4|13|TRBV5-1|few
TGCGCCAGCAGCTTCGAGGGAAATGAAAAACTGTTTTTT
CASSFEGNEKLFF
>-|TRBJ2-4|17|TRBV28|-
TGTGCCAGCACCCCCCGGGACGGCTATCTAGCCAAAAACATTCAGTACTTC
CASTPRDGYLAKNIQYF
>-|TRBJ2-5|15|TRBV6-5|-
TGTGCCAGCAGTTACTCCGGAACAGGCCGGGAGACCCAGTACTTC
CASSYSGTGRETQYF
>-|TRBJ1-1|14|TRBV2|-
TGTGCCAGCAGTGTGGAAGTAATGAACACTGAAGCTTTCTTT
CASSVEVMNTEAFF
>-|TRBJ2-7|14|TRBV5-5|-
TGTGCCAGCAGCTTGGGTGGCTTAGCAGGCGAGCAGTACTTC
CASSLGGLAGEQYF
>-|TRBJ1-4|14|TRBV30|-
TGTGCCTGGAGTGACGACCTAACCGGGGAAAAACTGTTTTTT
CAWSDDLTGEKLFF
>TRBD2|TRBJ2-7|15|TRBV9|-
TGTGCCAGCAGCGGACGGACTAGCGGGAGCTACGAGCAGTACTTC
CASSGRTSGSYEQYF
>TRBD2|TRBJ2-3|16|TRBV27|-
TGTGCCAGCAGTTTGTCTCTAGCGGTGAGCACAGATACGCAGTATTTT
CASSLSLAVSTDTQYF
>-|TRBJ1-5|14|TRBV5-6|once
TGTGCCAGCAGCCTCGGGTCCTACAATCAGCCCCAGCATTTT
CASSLGSYNQPQHF
>TRBD2|TRBJ2-1|15|TRBV11-3|-
TGTGCCAGCAGCTTAGGGACTAGTCGGGACAATGAGCAGTTCTTC
CASSLGTSRDNEQFF
>TRBD2|TRBJ2-3|15|TRBV27|-
TGTGCCAGCAGTTTCGGGACTAGGTCCTCGGATACGCAGTATTTT
CASSFGTRSSDTQYF
>TRBD2|TRBJ2-1|16|TRBV7-2|once
TGTGCCAGCAGAACACTAAGCGGGAGTACCCACAATGAGCAGTTCTTC
CASRTLSGSTHNEQFF
>TRBD2|TRBJ2-7|14|TRBV15|-
TGTGCCACCAGCACCAGGACTAGGGGTAACGAGCAGTACTTC
CATSTRTRGNEQYF
>-|TRBJ2-1|13|TRBV6-9|-
TGTGCCAGCAGTTATAAGGGCAACAATGAGCAGTTCTTC
CASSYKGNNEQFF
>-|TRBJ2-5|13|TRBV19|-
TGTGCCAGTAGTATAGGCGGACGGGAGACCCAGTACTTC
CASSIGGRETQYF
>-|TRBJ1-1|14|TRBV16|few
TGTGCCAGCAGCCAATCGACAGGGAACACTGAAGCTTTCTTT
CASSQSTGNTEAFF
>-|TRBJ2-7|12|TRBV28|many
TGTGCCAGCAGTTTTCGTCGCTACGAGCAGTACTTC
CASSFRRYEQYF
>-|TRBJ1-2|14|TRBV28|-
TGTGCCAGCATCCCTTCCGGGACGGACTATGGCTACACCTTC
CASIPSGTDYGYTF
>-|TRBJ2-1|12|TRBV12-5|-
TGTGCTAGTGGTTTGGAGAGGAATGAGCAGTTCTTC
CASGLERNEQFF
>TRBD2|TRBJ2-2|16|TRBV27|-
TGTGCCAGCAGTTTCGGGACTAGCGGGAGAAATGGGGAGCTGTTTTTT
CASSFGTSGRNGELFF